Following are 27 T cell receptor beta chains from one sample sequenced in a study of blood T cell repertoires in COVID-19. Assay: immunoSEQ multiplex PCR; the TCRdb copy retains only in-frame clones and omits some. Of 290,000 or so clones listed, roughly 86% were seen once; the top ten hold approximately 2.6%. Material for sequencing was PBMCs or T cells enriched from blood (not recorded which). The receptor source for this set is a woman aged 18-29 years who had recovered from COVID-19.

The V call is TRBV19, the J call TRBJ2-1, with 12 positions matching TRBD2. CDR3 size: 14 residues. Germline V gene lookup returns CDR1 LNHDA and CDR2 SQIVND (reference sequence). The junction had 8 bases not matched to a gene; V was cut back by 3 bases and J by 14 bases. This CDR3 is CASSIQTSGSGEFF. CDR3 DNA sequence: TGTGCCAGTAGTATCCAGACTAGCGGGAGTGGGGAGTTCTTC.

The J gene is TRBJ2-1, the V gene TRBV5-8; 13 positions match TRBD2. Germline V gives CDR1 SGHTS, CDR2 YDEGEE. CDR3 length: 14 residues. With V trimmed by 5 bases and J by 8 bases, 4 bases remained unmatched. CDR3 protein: CASSGLAGEDEQFF. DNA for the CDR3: TGTGCCAGCAGTGGACTAGCGGGAGAAGATGAGCAGTTCTTC.

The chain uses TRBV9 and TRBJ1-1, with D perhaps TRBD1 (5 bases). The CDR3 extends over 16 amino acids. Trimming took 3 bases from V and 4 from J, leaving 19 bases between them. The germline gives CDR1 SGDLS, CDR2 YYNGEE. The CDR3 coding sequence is TGTGCCAGCAGCGCGGCCGGTGGGGGGTCATCCACTGAAGCTTTCTTT. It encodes CASSAAGGGSSTEAFF.

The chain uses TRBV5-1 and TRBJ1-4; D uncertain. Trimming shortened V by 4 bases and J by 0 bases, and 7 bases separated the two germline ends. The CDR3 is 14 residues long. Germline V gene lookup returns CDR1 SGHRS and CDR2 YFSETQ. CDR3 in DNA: TGCGCCAGCAGCAGCCATGCAACTAATGAAAAACTGTTTTTT. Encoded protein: CASSSHATNEKLFF.

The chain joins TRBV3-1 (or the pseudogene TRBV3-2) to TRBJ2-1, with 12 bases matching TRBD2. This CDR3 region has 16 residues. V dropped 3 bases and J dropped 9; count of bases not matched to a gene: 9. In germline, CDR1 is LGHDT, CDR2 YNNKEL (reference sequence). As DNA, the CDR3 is TGTGCCAGCAGCCACAGACTAGCGGGAGAGGGGAGTGAGCAGTTCTTC. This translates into CASSHRLAGEGSEQFF.

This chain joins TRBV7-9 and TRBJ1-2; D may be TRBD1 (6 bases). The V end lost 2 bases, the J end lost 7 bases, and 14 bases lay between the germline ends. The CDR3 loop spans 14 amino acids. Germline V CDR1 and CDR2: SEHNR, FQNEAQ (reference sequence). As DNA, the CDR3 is TGTGCCAGCAGCTTATACGGGGGGCCTCGTGGCTACACCTTC. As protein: CASSLYGGPRGYTF. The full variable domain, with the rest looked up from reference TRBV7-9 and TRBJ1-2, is DTGVSQNPRHKITKRGQNVTFRCDPISEHNRLYWYRQTLGQGPEFLTYFQNEAQLEKSRLLSDRFSAERPKGSFSTLEIQRTEQGDSAMYLCASSLYGGPRGYTFGSGTRLTVV.

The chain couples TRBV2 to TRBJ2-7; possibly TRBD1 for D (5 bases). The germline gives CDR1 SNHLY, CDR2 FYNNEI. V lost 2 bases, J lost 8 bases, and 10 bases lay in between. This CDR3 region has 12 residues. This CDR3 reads CASSEIGVKQYF. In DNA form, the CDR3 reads TGTGCCAGCAGTGAAATAGGGGTGAAGCAGTACTTC.

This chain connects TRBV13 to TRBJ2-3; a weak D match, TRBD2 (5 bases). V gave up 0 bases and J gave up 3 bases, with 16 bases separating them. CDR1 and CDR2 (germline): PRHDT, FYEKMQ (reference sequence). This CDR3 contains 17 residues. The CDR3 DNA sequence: TGTGCCAGCAGCTTAGGCACCCTAGAGGGCTTTACAGATACGCAGTATTTT. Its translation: CASSLGTLEGFTDTQYF.

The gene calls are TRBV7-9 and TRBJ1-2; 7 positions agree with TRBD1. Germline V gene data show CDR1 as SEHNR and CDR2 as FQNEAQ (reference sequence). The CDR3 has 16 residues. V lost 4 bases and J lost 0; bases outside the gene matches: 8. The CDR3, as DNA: TGTGCCAGCAGCTGGGCCGGGACAGCCTCTAACTATGGCTACACCTTC. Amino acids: CASSWAGTASNYGYTF.

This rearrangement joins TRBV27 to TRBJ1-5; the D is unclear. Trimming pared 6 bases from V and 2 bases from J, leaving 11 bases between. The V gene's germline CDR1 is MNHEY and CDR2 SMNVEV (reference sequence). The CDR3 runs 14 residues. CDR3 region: CASSLPGGNQPQHF. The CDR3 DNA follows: TGTGCCAGCAGCCTCCCCGGGGGCAATCAGCCCCAGCATTTT.

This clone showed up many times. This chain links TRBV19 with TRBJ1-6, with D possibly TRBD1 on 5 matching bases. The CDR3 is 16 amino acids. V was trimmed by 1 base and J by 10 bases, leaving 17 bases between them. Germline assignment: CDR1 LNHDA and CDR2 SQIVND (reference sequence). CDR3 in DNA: TGTGCCAGTAGTATAGGCGGGACCTCCGGGGGATCACCCCTCCACTTT. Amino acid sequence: CASSIGGTSGGSPLHF.

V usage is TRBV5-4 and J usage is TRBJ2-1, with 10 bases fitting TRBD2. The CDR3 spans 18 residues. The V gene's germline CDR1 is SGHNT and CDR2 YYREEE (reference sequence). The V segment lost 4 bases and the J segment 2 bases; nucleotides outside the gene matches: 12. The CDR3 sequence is CASSLNPLAGATYNEQFF. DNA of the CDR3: TGTGCCAGCAGCCTGAATCCCCTAGCGGGGGCGACCTACAATGAGCAGTTCTTC.

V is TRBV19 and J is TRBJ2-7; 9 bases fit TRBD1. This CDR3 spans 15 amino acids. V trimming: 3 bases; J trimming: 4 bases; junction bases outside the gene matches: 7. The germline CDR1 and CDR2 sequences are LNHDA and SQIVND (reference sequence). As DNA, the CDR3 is TGTGCCAGTAGTATTTTGGGACAGGGTACGTACGAGCAGTACTTC. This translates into CASSILGQGTYEQYF.

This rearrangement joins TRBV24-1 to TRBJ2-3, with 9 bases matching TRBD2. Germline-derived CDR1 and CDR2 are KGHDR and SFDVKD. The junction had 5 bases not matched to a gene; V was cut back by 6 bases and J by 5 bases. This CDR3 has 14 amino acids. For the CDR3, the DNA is TGTGCCACCAGTAACGCGGGGGGGGAAGATACGCAGTATTTT. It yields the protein CATSNAGGEDTQYF.

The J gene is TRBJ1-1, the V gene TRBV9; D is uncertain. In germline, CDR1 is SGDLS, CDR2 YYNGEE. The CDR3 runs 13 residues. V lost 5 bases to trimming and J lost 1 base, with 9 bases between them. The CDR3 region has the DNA TGTGCCAGCAGGCCCCCAGGGAACACTGAAGCTTTCTTT. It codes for CASRPPGNTEAFF.

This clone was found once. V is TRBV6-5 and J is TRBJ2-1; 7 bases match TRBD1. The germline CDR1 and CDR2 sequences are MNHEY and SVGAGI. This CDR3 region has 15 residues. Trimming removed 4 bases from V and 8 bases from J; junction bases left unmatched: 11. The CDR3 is CASSFRQGRHDEQFF. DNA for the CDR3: TGTGCCAGCAGTTTCCGACAGGGTCGGCACGATGAGCAGTTCTTC.

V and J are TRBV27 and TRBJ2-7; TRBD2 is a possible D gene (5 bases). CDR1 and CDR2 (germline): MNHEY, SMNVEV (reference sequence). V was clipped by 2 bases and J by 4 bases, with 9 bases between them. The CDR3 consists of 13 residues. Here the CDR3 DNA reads TGTGCCAGCAGTTTAGAGGACTTGTACGAGCAGTACTTC. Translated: CASSLEDLYEQYF.

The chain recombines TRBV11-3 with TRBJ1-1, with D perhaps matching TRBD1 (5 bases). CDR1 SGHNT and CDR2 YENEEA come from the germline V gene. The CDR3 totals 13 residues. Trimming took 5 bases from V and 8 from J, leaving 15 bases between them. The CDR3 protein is CASSAHRYREAFF. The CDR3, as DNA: TGTGCCAGCAGCGCCCACAGGTACCGGGAAGCTTTCTTT.

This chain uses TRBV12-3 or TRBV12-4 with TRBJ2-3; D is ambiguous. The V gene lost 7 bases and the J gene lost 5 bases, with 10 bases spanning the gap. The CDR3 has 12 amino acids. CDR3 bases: TGTGCCAGCAAACCCGAGGTAGATACGCAGTATTTT. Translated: CASKPEVDTQYF.

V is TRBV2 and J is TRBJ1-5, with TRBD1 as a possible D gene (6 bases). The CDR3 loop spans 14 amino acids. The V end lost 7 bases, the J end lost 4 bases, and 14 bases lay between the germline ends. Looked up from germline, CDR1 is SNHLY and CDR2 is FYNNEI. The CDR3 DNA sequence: TGTGCCAGCACCCCGGACAGTCAAAATCAGCCCCAGCATTTT. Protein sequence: CASTPDSQNQPQHF.

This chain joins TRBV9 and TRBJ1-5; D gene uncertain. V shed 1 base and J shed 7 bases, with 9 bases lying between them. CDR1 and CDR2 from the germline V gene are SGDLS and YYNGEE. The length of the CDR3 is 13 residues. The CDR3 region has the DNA TGTGCCAGCAGCGTAACGACGCGGCAGCCCCAGCATTTT. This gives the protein CASSVTTRQPQHF.

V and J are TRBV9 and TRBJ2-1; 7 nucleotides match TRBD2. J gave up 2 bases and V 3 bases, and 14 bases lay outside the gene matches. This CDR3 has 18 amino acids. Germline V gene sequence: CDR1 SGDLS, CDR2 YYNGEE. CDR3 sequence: CASSASHRSSGTYNEQFF. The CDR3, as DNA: TGTGCCAGCAGCGCCAGCCACCGCTCTAGCGGTACCTACAATGAGCAGTTCTTC. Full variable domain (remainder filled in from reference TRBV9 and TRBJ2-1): DSGVTQTPKHLITATGQRVTLRCSPRSGDLSVYWYQQSLDQGLQFLIQYYNGEERAKGNILERFSAQQFPDLHSELNLSSLELGDSALYFCASSASHRSSGTYNEQFFGPGTRLTVL.

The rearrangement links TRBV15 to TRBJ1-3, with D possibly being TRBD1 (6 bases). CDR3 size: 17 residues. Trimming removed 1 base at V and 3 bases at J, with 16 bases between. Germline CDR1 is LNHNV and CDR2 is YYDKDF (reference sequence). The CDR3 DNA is TGTGCCACCAGCAGAGGGCAGGGGAATATAGTTGGAAACACCATATATTTT. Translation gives CATSRGQGNIVGNTIYF.

The CDR3 DNA is TGTGCCACCGGGACAGGGGGGTACGAGCAGTACTTC. Its translation: CATGTGGYEQYF. The V gene is TRBV25-1, the J gene TRBJ2-7; TRBD1 agrees at 11 bases. This CDR3 comprises 12 residues. Germline lookup yields CDR1 MGHDK and CDR2 SYGVNS. J gave up 4 bases and V 10 bases, and 3 bases lay outside the gene matches.

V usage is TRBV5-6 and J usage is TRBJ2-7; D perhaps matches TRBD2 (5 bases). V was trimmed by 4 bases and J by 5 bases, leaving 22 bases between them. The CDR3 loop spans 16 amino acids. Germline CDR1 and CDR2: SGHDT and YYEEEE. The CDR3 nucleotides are TGTGCCAGCAGCGTGATGGTGATCGAGGGAACGGACGAGCAGTACTTC. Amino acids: CASSVMVIEGTDEQYF.

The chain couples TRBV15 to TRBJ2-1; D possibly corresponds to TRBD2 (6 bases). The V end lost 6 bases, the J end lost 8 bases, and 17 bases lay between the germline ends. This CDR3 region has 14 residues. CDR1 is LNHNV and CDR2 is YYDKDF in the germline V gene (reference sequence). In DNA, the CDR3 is TGTGCCACCAGTCGGGAGCTAAATTGGGATGAGCAGTTCTTC. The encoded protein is CATSRELNWDEQFF.

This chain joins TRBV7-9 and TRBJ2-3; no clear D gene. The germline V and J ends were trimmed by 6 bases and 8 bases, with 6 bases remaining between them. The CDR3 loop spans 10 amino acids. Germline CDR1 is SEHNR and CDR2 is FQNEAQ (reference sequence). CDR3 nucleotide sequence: TGTGCCAGCAGTCCTAGTACGCAGTATTTT. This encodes CASSPSTQYF.